These 19 T cell receptor beta chains were all obtained from the same sample, sequenced in a study of blood T cells in healthy people across ages. It was with a sample-barcoded 5' primer and a J-beta primer mix that a second PCR of roughly 7 to 12 cycles was run. TCRdb used MiXCR to reprocess the 5' RACE reads, holding one entry per CDR3 protein. The sample has roughly 1.9 million distinct CDR3 sequences, roughly two fifths seen once; the top ten hold 20% to 25%. The sequencing input was blood. Every receptor here comes from a human donor in good health.

The chain employs TRBV25-1 and TRBJ2-7; D is perhaps TRBD1 (6 bases). The CDR3 is made up of 13 amino acids. V lost 10 bases and J 4 bases, leaving 17 bases between the germline ends. Germline assignment: CDR1 MGHDK and CDR2 SYGVNS. The CDR3: CATQDSSFYEQYF. The DNA for the CDR3 is TGTGCCACTCAGGACAGTTCCTTTTACGAGCAGTACTTC.

V is TRBV4-3 and J is TRBJ2-5, with 8 bases lining up with TRBD1. The CDR3 covers 15 residues. CDR1 and CDR2 from the germline V gene are LGHNA and YSLEER. V lost 1 base to trimming and J lost 5 bases; unmatched junction nucleotides: 6. The CDR3 here is CASSQGRGLRETQYF. The CDR3 DNA is TGCGCCAGCAGCCAAGGCAGGGGGCTTCGGGAGACCCAGTACTTC.

This clonotype was detected a few times. This chain connects TRBV20-1 to TRBJ2-3; tentatively, D is TRBD2 (5 bases). Germline-derived CDR1 and CDR2 are DFQATT and SNEGSKA (reference sequence). This CDR3 contains 16 residues. The ends were cut back, 0 bases at V and 0 bases at J, with 13 bases in the middle. Here the CDR3 reads CSARDVRGLSTDTQYF. The DNA of the CDR3 is TGCAGTGCTAGAGATGTAAGAGGACTGAGCACAGATACGCAGTATTTT.

V usage is TRBV7-9 and J usage is TRBJ2-3; weak D call: TRBD1 (6 bases). V shed 5 bases and J shed 1 base, with 16 bases lying between them. This CDR3 is built from 16 residues. Germline CDR1 reads SEHNR; CDR2 reads FQNEAQ (reference sequence). As DNA, the CDR3 is TGTGCCAGCAGCCAAACTCAGGGGACCCGCACAGATACGCAGTATTTT. Amino acid sequence: CASSQTQGTRTDTQYF.

This clonotype was counted only a few times. The chain combines TRBV27 with TRBJ2-3; 8 bases map to TRBD2. The CDR3 extends over 15 amino acids. V trimming: 5 bases; J trimming: 7 bases; junction bases outside the gene matches: 11. Germline V gives CDR1 MNHEY, CDR2 SMNVEV (reference sequence). The CDR3 loop reads CASSTGTRGTHTQYF. The CDR3 bases are TGTGCCAGCAGTACCGGGACTAGAGGTACTCATACGCAGTATTTT.

This clonotype was seen at least ten times. The V call is TRBV20-1, the J call TRBJ2-6; D might be TRBD1 (5 bases). CDR1 is DFQATT and CDR2 is SNEGSKA in the germline V gene (reference sequence). The CDR3 consists of 18 residues. Trimming removed 6 bases from V and 0 bases from J, with 21 bases in between. CDR3 sequence: CSAEGQRSRYSGANVLTF. The CDR3 DNA is TGCAGTGCCGAAGGACAACGGTCAAGGTACTCTGGGGCCAACGTCCTGACTTTC.

The rearrangement uses TRBV20-1 and TRBJ1-1; D may be TRBD1 (6 bases). Germline lookup yields CDR1 DFQATT and CDR2 SNEGSKA (reference sequence). V lost 6 bases and J 5 bases, leaving 16 bases between the germline ends. This CDR3 comprises 13 residues. CDR3 DNA sequence: TGCAGTGCAAGTGCAGGGGATTGGACTGAAGCTTTCTTT. It encodes CSASAGDWTEAFF.

The rearrangement joins TRBV20-1 to TRBJ1-6, with 10 bases matching TRBD1. CDR1 and CDR2 from the germline V gene are DFQATT and SNEGSKA (reference sequence). This CDR3 spans 14 amino acids. The junction had 2 bases not matched to a gene; V was cut back by 1 base and J by 8 bases. As DNA, the CDR3 is TGCAGTGCTAGAGCCGGACAGGGGGATTCACCCCTCCACTTT. This encodes CSARAGQGDSPLHF.

The chain is built from TRBV12-3 or TRBV12-4 and TRBJ1-2; 7 bases are a match to TRBD1. Trimming removed 1 base from V and 6 bases from J; junction bases left unmatched: 8. The CDR3 spans 15 residues. CDR3 sequence: CASSLVTPGGNGYTF. CDR3 DNA: TGTGCCAGCAGTTTAGTCACACCAGGGGGGAATGGCTACACCTTC.

This clonotype was recorded many times. The chain uses TRBV4-1 and TRBJ2-3; 7 bases are shared with TRBD2. This CDR3 region has 16 residues. Germline V gene sequence: CDR1 MGHRA, CDR2 YSYEKL. J gave up 4 bases and V 1 base, and 8 bases lay outside the gene matches. This CDR3 reads CASSQAKRGGADTQYF. The CDR3 nucleotides read TGCGCCAGCAGCCAAGCGAAGCGGGGTGGCGCAGATACGCAGTATTTT.

This chain connects TRBV7-3 to TRBJ2-2, with TRBD2 as a possible D gene (7 bases). CDR1 and CDR2 (germline): SGHTA, FQGTGA. Between the trimmed V and J ends, which lost 3 bases and 0 bases, there was a span of 14 bases. This CDR3 is built from 17 residues. The CDR3 DNA reads as TGTGCCAGCAGCTTGGATGCGGGGGCTACGAACACCGGGGAGCTGTTTTTT. This sequence encodes CASSLDAGATNTGELFF.

This clonotype has a single count. The chain links TRBV10-3 to TRBJ1-2; D gene ambiguous. This CDR3 has 13 residues. V was cut by 4 bases and J by 6 bases, with 12 bases left in between. Germline V gene data show CDR1 as ENHRY and CDR2 as SYGVKD. The CDR3 bases are TGTGCCATCAGTGGGGAAAGTGACCATGGCTACACCTTC. Encoded protein: CAISGESDHGYTF.

V gene TRBV6-2 or TRBV6-3 combines with J gene TRBJ2-3, with TRBD2 matching over 7 bases. The CDR3 spans 18 residues. CDR1 is MNHEY, CDR2 SVGEGT, per germline. The V segment lost 7 bases and the J segment 2 bases; nucleotides outside the gene matches: 18. For the CDR3, the DNA is TGTGCCAGCACCACCCCGCTGAGCGGGGTTAGATACACAGATACGCAGTATTTT. The encoded protein is CASTTPLSGVRYTDTQYF.

This clonotype has just a few counts. V and J are TRBV3-1 and TRBJ1-2, with D hard to call. The CDR3 has 11 amino acids. CDR1 and CDR2 from the germline V gene are LGHDT and YNNKEL (reference sequence). V shed 6 bases and J shed 7 bases, with 9 bases lying between them. The CDR3 is CASSILGGYTF. Here the CDR3 DNA reads TGTGCCAGCAGTATTCTAGGTGGCTACACCTTC.

Only a few counts were recorded for this clonotype. The chain employs TRBV4-3 and TRBJ2-5, with TRBD2 matching over 8 bases. Germline V gene lookup returns CDR1 LGHNA and CDR2 YSLEER. The CDR3 extends over 15 amino acids. Trimming took 1 base from V and 3 from J; bases not matched to a gene: 4. CDR3 in amino acids: CASSQVLADKETQYF. The CDR3 DNA sequence: TGCGCCAGCAGCCAAGTACTAGCGGATAAAGAGACCCAGTACTTC.

This chain connects TRBV7-2 to TRBJ2-5; 14 bases match TRBD2. Per the germline V gene, CDR1 is SGHTA and CDR2 is FQGNSA. The CDR3 consists of 16 residues. The V gene end was trimmed by 5 bases and the J gene end by 7 bases; junction bases not matched to a gene: 9. The CDR3 DNA is TGTGCCAGCAGCCCTGGACTAGCGGGGGGCCAGGGGACCCAGTACTTC. It specifies CASSPGLAGGQGTQYF.

In this sample, this clonotype turned up a few times. V is TRBV15 and J is TRBJ2-1; 8 bases match TRBD1. The CDR3 consists of 15 residues. The germline gives CDR1 LNHNV, CDR2 YYDKDF (reference sequence). Germline trimming cut 0 bases from V and 4 bases from J; bases unmatched to any gene: 2. The CDR3 loop reads CATSRDRGLYNEQFF. CDR3 bases: TGTGCCACCAGCAGAGACAGGGGGCTATACAATGAGCAGTTCTTC.

The V and J genes are TRBV5-1 and TRBJ1-2, with no clear D. The CDR3 is made up of 16 amino acids. From germline, CDR1 is SGHRS and CDR2 YFSETQ. Trimming took 3 bases from V and 2 from J, leaving 17 bases between them. The CDR3 nucleotides are TGCGCCAGCAGCTCCCTTCCCCCGACCGCAAACTATGGCTACACCTTC. It codes for CASSSLPPTANYGYTF.

The chain couples TRBV15 to TRBJ2-7, with D tentatively TRBD2 (6 bases). Germline V gene lookup returns CDR1 LNHNV and CDR2 YYDKDF (reference sequence). The length of the CDR3 is 15 residues. Trimming shortened V by 0 bases and J by 5 bases, and 14 bases separated the two germline ends. The CDR3 region is CATSRDLGGINEQYF. Here the CDR3 DNA reads TGTGCCACCAGCAGAGATCTGGGGGGAATCAACGAGCAGTACTTC.